Presented here are 2 T cell receptor beta chains from one specimen sequenced in a study of blood T cells in healthy people across ages. The second PCR ran about 6 to 11 cycles with a sample-barcoded 5' primer and J-beta primers. MiXCR was run by TCRdb on the 5' RACE reads, yielding one entry per CDR3 protein. The data hold some 1 million distinct CDR3 sequences, with more than 40% observed a single time. The specimen was blood. The origin of the receptors is a woman aged 60-75 years in good health.

This clonotype appeared a single time. This chain uses TRBV20-1 with TRBJ2-7, with D perhaps matching TRBD2 (5 bases). V gave up 0 bases and J gave up 7 bases, with 13 bases separating them. CDR1 is DFQATT, CDR2 SNEGSKA, per germline (reference sequence). The CDR3 contains 13 residues. The CDR3 coding sequence is TGCAGTGCTAGAGACCTCCCGGGAACTGAGCAGTACTTC. This translates into CSARDLPGTEQYF.

The CDR3 is CATSGRTSGSSNEQFF. CDR3 nucleotide sequence: TGTGCCACCAGTGGTAGGACTAGCGGGAGTTCGAATGAGCAGTTCTTC. The chain recombines TRBV24-1 with TRBJ2-1; 13 bases match TRBD2. V lost 5 bases and J lost 7; bases outside the gene matches: 7. Germline lookup yields CDR1 KGHDR and CDR2 SFDVKD. The CDR3 runs to 16 residues.